This TCR beta chain was identified during a study of T cell responses to AZD1222 COVID-19 vaccine. Study results and caveats: Spike-spanning, vaccine-associated CD4 TCRs were dominant at 160-218 and 743-854. The number of AZD1222 recipients seropositive at baseline was only five or six. Females made up more of the donors, who were largely white British, and clonal diversity may have come out too low.

TCRdb keeps only in-frame clones here, not all; method: immunoSEQ multiplex PCR. The repertoire includes more than 20,000 clones, roughly 87% of them detected once, and 30% to 40% sits in the top ten. The CDR3 length is 16 residues. Germline V gene lookup returns CDR1 SGHRS and CDR2 YFSETQ. V lost 4 bases to trimming and J lost 0 bases, with 13 bases between them. As concerns this clone: No antigen is known for it.

Here the sequenced sample was peripheral blood, taken 28 days after the second AZD1222 dose. The sequence was collected from an adult who received the AZD1222 COVID-19 vaccine. The chain carries TRBV5-1 and TRBJ2-2, with a tentative D call TRBD1 (5 bases). The CDR3 DNA follows: TGCGCCAGCAGCCCAACAGGACCGCCGAACACCGGGGAGCTGTTTTTT. Its translation is CASSPTGPPNTGELFF.